Listed below are T cell receptor beta chains from one sample, sequenced in a study of OX40 agonist ivuxolimab in advanced cancers. Profiled with immunoSEQ multiplex PCR; TCRdb holds only in-frame clones, not every one. The sample lists about 23,000 clones, 60% to 85% occurring once. Sample: CD4+ or CD8+ T cells sorted from blood, taken in a trial of the OX40 agonist ivuxolimab. The receptors derive from an adult with an advanced solid tumor such as melanoma, head and neck, liver or kidney cancer. Each CDR3 is given with its conserved first and last residue. Each record gives: J gene, clone size, D gene, V gene, CDR3 protein, CDR3 DNA. A D gene is named only where the DNA matches it firmly. The size entry is marked missing in some rows and otherwise reads once, few, many or a size class.

J: TRBJ2-7; size: few; D: TRBD1; V: TRBV7-2; CDR3: CASSPGQGPRREQYF; DNA: TGTGCCAGCAGCCCTGGACAGGGGCCAAGGAGGGAGCAGTACTTC
J: TRBJ1-1; size: .; D: .; V: TRBV7-9; CDR3: CASSLGAGNTEAFF; DNA: TGTGCCAGCAGCTTAGGGGCTGGAAACACTGAAGCTTTCTTT
J: TRBJ2-5; size: .; D: TRBD1; V: TRBV7-9; CDR3: CASSKDRVGTQYF; DNA: TGTGCCAGCAGCAAGGACAGGGTGGGGACCCAGTACTTC
J: TRBJ2-2; size: .; D: .; V: TRBV2; CDR3: CASSNSKSGGELFF; DNA: TGTGCCAGCAGCAACAGTAAAAGCGGCGGGGAGCTGTTTTTT
J: TRBJ2-3; size: .; D: TRBD2; V: TRBV10-3; CDR3: CAISGGDTQYF; DNA: TGTGCCATCAGCGGGGGGGATACGCAGTATTTT
J: TRBJ1-3; size: .; D: TRBD1; V: TRBV6-5; CDR3: CASRDLRGSDTIYF; DNA: TGTGCCAGCAGGGATCTCAGGGGGTCAGACACCATATATTTT
J: TRBJ2-1; size: once; D: TRBD2; V: TRBV2; CDR3: CASNLLAGGTDEQFF; DNA: TGTGCCAGCAATCTTCTAGCGGGAGGGACTGATGAGCAGTTCTTC
J: TRBJ2-3; size: .; D: .; V: TRBV11-3; CDR3: CASSRGTDTQYF; DNA: TGTGCCAGCAGCCGCGGTACAGATACGCAGTATTTT
J: TRBJ2-1; size: .; D: .; V: TRBV7-2; CDR3: CASKAQGGMSYNEQFF; DNA: TGTGCCAGCAAGGCCCAGGGGGGGATGTCCTACAATGAGCAGTTCTTC
J: TRBJ2-3; size: .; D: TRBD1; V: TRBV9; CDR3: CASSARLGTGTDTQYF; DNA: TGTGCCAGCAGCGCCCGGCTGGGGACAGGGACAGATACGCAGTATTTT
J: TRBJ1-3; size: .; D: .; V: TRBV4-1; CDR3: CASSLRGGPGNTIYF; DNA: TGCGCCAGCAGCCTCAGAGGGGGGCCTGGAAACACCATATATTTT
J: TRBJ1-5; size: few; D: TRBD1; V: TRBV19; CDR3: CASNMDRVIGQPQHF; DNA: TGTGCCAGTAATATGGACAGGGTAATAGGTCAGCCCCAGCATTTT
J: TRBJ2-2; size: .; D: TRBD2; V: TRBV11-1; CDR3: CASSRWGGDTGELFF; DNA: TGTGCCAGCAGCCGTTGGGGGGGTGACACCGGGGAGCTGTTTTTT
J: TRBJ2-5; size: .; D: TRBD2; V: TRBV18; CDR3: CASSPPGGETQYF; DNA: TGTGCCAGCTCACCCCCGGGAGGAGAGACCCAGTACTTC
J: TRBJ2-7; size: .; D: TRBD1; V: TRBV6-6; CDR3: CASSFRRQGAYEQYF; DNA: TGTGCCAGCAGTTTCCGCCGACAGGGTGCCTACGAGCAGTACTTC
J: TRBJ2-2; size: once; D: TRBD2; V: TRBV27; CDR3: CASSFWGLSKTSGGAGTGELFF; DNA: TGTGCCAGCAGTTTTTGGGGACTATCGAAGACTAGCGGGGGGGCGGGCACCGGGGAGCTGTTTTTT
J: TRBJ1-4; size: .; D: .; V: TRBV19; CDR3: CASSIYRGATNEKLFF; DNA: TGTGCCAGTAGTATATACCGGGGAGCAACTAATGAAAAACTGTTTTTT
J: TRBJ1-1; size: .; D: .; V: TRBV9; CDR3: CASSVGMDLNTEAFF; DNA: TGTGCCAGCAGCGTAGGAATGGATTTGAACACTGAAGCTTTCTTT
J: TRBJ1-2; size: .; D: .; V: TRBV28; CDR3: CASSGGSGNGYTF; DNA: TGTGCCAGCAGTGGTGGAAGCGGGAATGGCTACACCTTC
J: TRBJ2-3; size: once; D: TRBD1; V: TRBV5-4; CDR3: CASSTRAGTGTDTQYF; DNA: TGTGCCAGCAGCACCCGGGCCGGGACAGGGACAGATACGCAGTATTTT
J: TRBJ2-5; size: .; D: .; V: TRBV9; CDR3: CASSVGKGSSQETQYF; DNA: TGTGCCAGCAGCGTAGGGAAGGGATCCTCACAAGAGACCCAGTACTTC
J: TRBJ1-6; size: .; D: .; V: TRBV21-1; CDR3: CASSKARWAPGGDSPLHF; DNA: TGTGCCAGCAGCAAAGCTCGGTGGGCCCCGGGGGGAGATTCACCCCTCCACTTT
J: TRBJ2-7; size: .; D: .; V: TRBV4-1; CDR3: CASSPTASRRTSYEQYF; DNA: TGCGCCAGCAGCCCGACCGCTAGTCGGCGTACGTCCTACGAGCAGTACTTC
J: TRBJ1-5; size: .; D: .; V: TRBV30; CDR3: CAWSGGGNQPQHF; DNA: TGTGCCTGGAGTGGCGGGGGGAATCAGCCCCAGCATTTT
J: TRBJ2-7; size: .; D: .; V: TRBV10-3; CDR3: CAISEGPGYEQYF; DNA: TGTGCCATCAGTGAGGGGCCGGGCTACGAGCAGTACTTC
J: TRBJ1-2; size: .; D: .; V: TRBV11-2; CDR3: CASSTQESYGYTF; DNA: TGTGCCAGCAGCACCCAGGAAAGCTATGGCTACACCTTC
J: TRBJ1-5; size: .; D: .; V: TRBV6-6; CDR3: CASTLSNQPQHF; DNA: TGTGCCAGCACCCTCTCCAATCAGCCCCAGCATTTT
J: TRBJ1-4; size: .; D: .; V: TRBV29-1; CDR3: CSVDRGSNEKLFF; DNA: TGCAGCGTTGACCGAGGATCTAATGAAAAACTGTTTTTT
J: TRBJ1-5; size: .; D: .; V: TRBV29-1; CDR3: CSVGGVGGQSRDQPQHF; DNA: TGCAGCGTTGGGGGCGTGGGGGGCCAGAGCCGGGATCAGCCCCAGCATTTT
J: TRBJ2-3; size: .; D: TRBD1; V: TRBV13; CDR3: CASSLLRLDRGTYTQYF; DNA: TGTGCCAGCAGCTTACTAAGGTTGGACAGGGGCACATATACGCAGTATTTT
J: TRBJ1-2; size: .; D: .; V: TRBV6-5; CDR3: CASRGTGIFNYGYTF; DNA: TGTGCCAGCAGGGGGACGGGAATATTTAACTATGGCTACACCTTC
J: TRBJ1-1; size: few; D: .; V: TRBV11-2; CDR3: CASSFTGSTEAFF; DNA: TGTGCCAGCAGCTTCACAGGGAGCACTGAAGCTTTCTTT
J: TRBJ2-1; size: .; D: TRBD2; V: TRBV18; CDR3: CASSRVRDYYNEQFF; DNA: TGTGCCAGCTCACGGGTCAGGGACTATTACAATGAGCAGTTCTTC
J: TRBJ2-5; size: .; D: .; V: TRBV28; CDR3: CASSFGLTQETQYF; DNA: TGTGCCAGCAGTTTCGGGCTCACCCAAGAGACCCAGTACTTC
J: TRBJ2-1; size: .; D: TRBD1; V: TRBV7-3; CDR3: CASSLAGHRTGRLNEQFF; DNA: TGTGCCAGCAGCCTCGCAGGACACCGGACAGGGCGGTTAAATGAGCAGTTCTTC
J: TRBJ2-3; size: .; D: TRBD2; V: TRBV6-1; CDR3: CASRREGPGTQYF; DNA: TGTGCCAGCAGGCGGGAGGGCCCTGGTACGCAGTATTTT
J: TRBJ2-5; size: .; D: .; V: TRBV7-7; CDR3: CASSLGQGKTQYF; DNA: TGTGCTAGCAGCTTAGGGCAGGGGAAGACCCAGTACTTC
J: TRBJ2-1; size: .; D: TRBD2; V: TRBV9; CDR3: CASAGMRAGGPNEQFF; DNA: TGTGCCAGCGCCGGGATGAGGGCGGGAGGGCCAAATGAGCAGTTCTTC
J: TRBJ2-3; size: .; D: .; V: TRBV9; CDR3: CASSLTTSTDTQYF; DNA: TGTGCCAGCAGCCTCACAACTAGCACAGATACGCAGTATTTT
J: TRBJ2-7; size: .; D: .; V: TRBV28; CDR3: CASRAINRYEQYF; DNA: TGTGCCAGCAGGGCGATCAATAGATACGAGCAGTACTTC
J: TRBJ2-7; size: .; D: .; V: TRBV6-6; CDR3: CASSYEGMNEQYF; DNA: TGTGCCAGCAGTTACGAGGGGATGAACGAGCAGTACTTC
J: TRBJ1-5; size: once; D: .; V: TRBV15; CDR3: CATSREAPDSNQPQHF; DNA: TGTGCCACCAGCAGAGAGGCGCCCGATAGCAATCAGCCCCAGCATTTT
J: TRBJ2-7; size: .; D: .; V: TRBV19; CDR3: CASTQDVRGAYEQYF; DNA: TGTGCCAGTACACAGGACGTCCGAGGGGCCTACGAGCAGTACTTC
J: TRBJ1-3; size: once; D: .; V: TRBV6-1; CDR3: CASSEQGGTRGNTIYF; DNA: TGTGCCAGCAGTGAGCAGGGCGGGACCAGGGGAAACACCATATATTTT
J: TRBJ2-1; size: once; D: .; V: TRBV5-4; CDR3: CASSRDGGPSSYNEQFF; DNA: TGTGCCAGCAGCCGTGACGGGGGGCCGAGTTCCTACAATGAGCAGTTCTTC
J: TRBJ1-3; size: .; D: TRBD1; V: TRBV25-1; CDR3: CASSGTGGSGNTIYF; DNA: TGTGCCAGCAGTGGGACAGGGGGCTCTGGAAACACCATATATTTT